These 27 T cell receptor beta chains were all obtained from the same sample, sequenced in a study of identical twins. TCRdb re-called the 5' RACE reads with MiXCR, one entry per CDR3 protein. The profile shows hundreds of thousands of distinct CDR3 sequences, approximately 6.1% of them singletons. The material sequenced was naive T cells sorted from blood. The receptors originated from a man aged 18-30 years in good health.

The chain is built from TRBV4-1 and TRBJ1-2; possibly TRBD1 for D (5 bases). Germline V gene lookup returns CDR1 MGHRA and CDR2 YSYEKL. Trimming removed 4 bases from V and 6 bases from J, with 21 bases in between. The CDR3 spans 16 residues. The CDR3 is CASSRADVGRNNGYTF. The CDR3 bases are TGCGCCAGCAGCCGAGCGGACGTGGGACGGAACAATGGCTACACCTTC.

This clonotype has a handful of counts. The chain joins TRBV29-1 to TRBJ1-4; TRBD1 might be the D (5 bases). The length of the CDR3 is 13 residues. Trimming stripped 6 bases from V and 8 bases from J, with 16 bases between. Germline V gene sequence: CDR1 SQVTM, CDR2 ANQGSEA. CDR3 sequence (DNA): TGCAGCGTCAAGGGGCCGCTGATGGAAAAACTGTTTTTT. Encoded protein: CSVKGPLMEKLFF.

The J gene is TRBJ1-5, the V gene TRBV6-2 or TRBV6-3, with D hard to call. V lost 0 bases to trimming and J lost 11 bases, with 14 bases between them. The CDR3 is made up of 14 amino acids. From germline, CDR1 is MNHEY and CDR2 SVGEGT. The CDR3 DNA sequence: TGTGCCAGCAGTTACTCGCTGGCGGGGAGAGCCCAGCATTTT. Translated, it gives CASSYSLAGRAQHF.

This clonotype was observed a few times. This sequence joins TRBV6-1 and TRBJ2-7; TRBD1 agrees at 8 bases. CDR3 length equals 15 residues. Germline V gene lookup returns CDR1 MNHNS and CDR2 SASEGT. V was pared by 5 bases and J by 4 bases, with 10 bases of the junction left unmatched. Written as DNA, the CDR3 is TGTGCCAGCAGTCGGCCCGGGACAGGAATTTACGAGCAGTACTTC. This codes for CASSRPGTGIYEQYF.

The chain is built from TRBV7-6 and TRBJ2-3; 7 bases fit TRBD2. The V gene's germline CDR1 is SGHVS and CDR2 FNYEAQ. The CDR3 extends over 16 amino acids. After removal of 5 bases from V and 0 bases from J, the junction contained 8 bases not matched to a gene. Here the CDR3 reads CASSPAAGLSTDTQYF. CDR3 nucleotides: TGTGCCAGCAGCCCGGCAGCGGGACTGAGCACAGATACGCAGTATTTT.

This clonotype was recorded a few times. V usage is TRBV29-1 and J usage is TRBJ2-5; 10 nucleotides agree with TRBD2. V shed 6 bases, J shed 5 bases, and the junction held 6 bases outside the gene matches. CDR1 SQVTM and CDR2 ANQGSEA come from the germline V gene. This CDR3 region has 13 residues. The CDR3 bases are TGCAGCGTCCTGACTAGCGGGTGGGAGACCCAGTACTTC. Its protein is CSVLTSGWETQYF.

This clonotype occurred many times. The chain has TRBV11-2 and TRBJ1-3; no definite D call. Germline CDR1 SGHAT, CDR2 FQNNGV. This CDR3 spans 18 amino acids. Trimming removed 5 bases from V and 3 bases from J, with 23 bases in between. In DNA form, the CDR3 reads TGTGCCAGCAGCCCCCACACTAGGCCACAGAGATTTGGAAACACCATATATTTT. It encodes CASSPHTRPQRFGNTIYF.

This clonotype has ten or more counts. The chain recombines TRBV28 with TRBJ2-7; D gene ambiguous. Germline V CDR1 and CDR2: MDHEN, SYDVKM. V was clipped by 7 bases and J by 5 bases, with 9 bases between them. CDR3 length: 11 residues. CDR3 sequence reads: CASILGHEQYF. The CDR3 nucleotides read TGTGCCAGCATCTTAGGCCACGAGCAGTACTTC.

V is TRBV12-3 or TRBV12-4 and J is TRBJ1-2; D is unclear. CDR3 length: 15 amino acids. The V end lost 5 bases, the J end lost 2 bases, and 15 bases lay between the germline ends. The CDR3 reads CASSEGIGVNYGYTF. The CDR3 bases are TGTGCCAGCAGTGAAGGGATAGGAGTAAACTATGGCTACACCTTC.

The V and J genes are TRBV20-1 and TRBJ2-7; 8 bases map to TRBD2. Germline CDR1 is DFQATT and CDR2 is SNEGSKA (reference sequence). J lost 4 bases, V lost 3 bases, and 8 bases had no gene match. The CDR3 is made up of 14 amino acids. The CDR3 protein is CSASDGRALYEQYF. For the CDR3, the DNA is TGCAGTGCTAGTGACGGGAGGGCCCTATACGAGCAGTACTTC.

The chain combines TRBV7-9 with TRBJ2-2, with D uncertain. The V gene lost 10 bases and the J gene lost 6 bases, with 18 bases spanning the gap. This CDR3 is built from 14 residues. Per the germline V gene, CDR1 is SEHNR and CDR2 is FQNEAQ (reference sequence). The CDR3 protein is CANGLRSRAGELFF. The CDR3, as DNA: TGTGCCAACGGATTACGGAGCCGGGCCGGGGAGCTGTTTTTT.

This clonotype was counted between two and nine times. The chain joins TRBV5-1 to TRBJ2-7; D possibly corresponds to TRBD2 (6 bases). The germline V gene has CDR1 SGHRS and CDR2 YFSETQ. This CDR3 contains 15 residues. Deletions cut 3 bases from V and 5 bases from J, with 18 bases between. The CDR3: CASSSGDREWNEQYF. The CDR3 DNA reads TGCGCCAGCAGCTCGGGAGATAGGGAGTGGAACGAGCAGTACTTC.

This chain uses TRBV12-5 with TRBJ2-3; D is perhaps TRBD2 (5 bases). The ends were cut back, 3 bases at V and 0 bases at J, with 13 bases in the middle. This CDR3 has 16 residues. Looked up from germline, CDR1 is LGHNT and CDR2 is FRNRAP. The chain's CDR3 is CASGFSAALSTDTQYF. CDR3 in DNA: TGTGCTAGTGGTTTTTCAGCGGCCCTCAGCACAGATACGCAGTATTTT.

This chain links TRBV3-1 with TRBJ2-2, with a tentative D call TRBD1 (6 bases). This CDR3 is built from 15 residues. CDR1 and CDR2 (germline): LGHDT, YNNKEL (reference sequence). V was clipped by 6 bases and J by 3 bases, with 14 bases between them. The CDR3, as DNA: TGTGCCAGCAGACGTACAGGGTTACACACCGGGGAGCTGTTTTTT. This gives the protein CASRRTGLHTGELFF.

This clonotype showed up many times. In DNA form, the CDR3 reads TGTGCCAGCAGCTTAGTTTGGACAGTGAACACTGAAGCTTTCTTT. This sequence encodes CASSLVWTVNTEAFF. The gene calls are TRBV7-2 and TRBJ1-1, with D possibly TRBD1 on 6 matching bases. Germline CDR1 and CDR2: SGHTA and FQGNSA. The CDR3 extends over 15 amino acids. Trimming took off 1 base at V and 0 bases at J, with 9 bases between the two ends.

The rearrangement uses TRBV5-1 and TRBJ2-1; 9 nucleotides align to TRBD1. With 4 bases clipped from V and 3 bases from J, the junction kept 8 bases outside the gene matches. This CDR3 comprises 16 residues. Germline loops: CDR1 SGHRS, CDR2 YFSETQ. For the CDR3, the DNA is TGCGCCAGCAGCCCTTCCGCGGGACAGGGCTACAATGAGCAGTTCTTC. It translates to CASSPSAGQGYNEQFF.

As DNA, the CDR3 is TGTGCCAGCTCACCATTCCCCCAGGGTCAGCAGTACGTC. Protein sequence: CASSPFPQGQQYV. The chain couples TRBV18 to TRBJ2-7, with D possibly being TRBD1 (5 bases). Trimming removed 2 bases from V and 8 bases from J, with 13 bases in between. The germline V gene has CDR1 KGHSH and CDR2 LQKENI. The CDR3 runs 13 residues.

This clonotype was recorded at least ten times. The chain is built from TRBV5-5 and TRBJ1-6; 9 nucleotides line up with TRBD1. CDR1 and CDR2 from the germline V gene are SGHKS and YYEKEE (reference sequence). The CDR3 length is 13 residues. Trimming took 4 bases from V and 14 from J; bases not matched to a gene: 7. CDR3: CASSHGTGPTLHF. The CDR3 coding sequence is TGTGCCAGCAGCCACGGGACAGGGCCCACCCTCCACTTT.

In this sample, this clonotype turned up many times. This chain links TRBV20-1 with TRBJ2-3; 9 bases are shared with TRBD2. The CDR3 totals 14 residues. Germline CDR1 DFQATT, CDR2 SNEGSKA (reference sequence). J lost 4 bases, V lost 8 bases, and 10 bases had no gene match. The CDR3 here is CSCSGSGRADTQYF. CDR3 DNA: TGCAGTTGTAGCGGGAGTGGGAGGGCAGATACGCAGTATTTT.

The table lists this clonotype with a few counts. The chain uses TRBV20-1 and TRBJ2-7; TRBD1 matches 8 bases. This CDR3 contains 16 residues. The germline CDR1 and CDR2 sequences are DFQATT and SNEGSKA (reference sequence). The ends lost 0 bases at V and 2 bases at J; junction bases unmatched: 9. This CDR3 reads CSAREETGASTYEQYF. The CDR3 DNA follows: TGCAGTGCTAGAGAGGAGACAGGGGCATCTACCTACGAGCAGTACTTC.

At least ten counts were recorded for this clonotype. The CDR3 nucleotides are TGTGCCAGCAGCCCCGTGGGTAGCTCCTACGAGCAGTACGTC. Residues: CASSPVGSSYEQYV. The chain employs TRBV5-5 and TRBJ2-7; D call uncertain. The CDR3 runs to 14 residues. V shed 4 bases and J shed 0 bases, with 11 bases lying between them. In germline, CDR1 is SGHKS, CDR2 YYEKEE (reference sequence).

This clonotype was counted only a few times. The V gene is TRBV7-2, the J gene TRBJ2-5, with TRBD2 identical over 7 bases. The CDR3 is 16 residues long. Germline CDR1 reads SGHTA; CDR2 reads FQGNSA. The V gene end was trimmed by 5 bases and the J gene end by 5 bases; junction bases not matched to a gene: 14. The CDR3 nucleotides are TGTGCCAGCAGCCCTGAGATAGCGGGCAAGGGGGAGACCCAGTACTTC. This codes for CASSPEIAGKGETQYF.

In this sample, this clonotype turned up many times. This rearrangement joins TRBV4-2 to TRBJ2-2, with D possibly matching TRBD2 (6 bases). CDR3 size: 14 residues. V was cut by 1 base and J by 5 bases, with 8 bases left in between. The V gene's germline CDR1 is LGHNA and CDR2 YNFKEQ. The CDR3 region has the DNA TGTGCCAGCAGCCAAGTTGCGGGGACCGGGGAGCTGTTTTTT. Protein: CASSQVAGTGELFF.

This clonotype appeared a few times. The V gene is TRBV6-2 or TRBV6-3, the J gene TRBJ2-5, with 13 bases identical to TRBD2. Trimming took 7 bases from V and 5 from J; bases not matched to a gene: 7. The germline gives CDR1 MNHEY, CDR2 SVGEGT. The CDR3 length is 15 residues. The DNA of the CDR3 is TGTGCCAGCATTGGACTAGCGGGAGACTCTGAGACCCAGTACTTC. This gives the protein CASIGLAGDSETQYF.

This clonotype was seen repeatedly, ten times or more. V is TRBV7-6 and J is TRBJ2-1; the match to TRBD2 covers 11 bases. Unmatched junction bases numbered 9, after V lost 1 base and J lost 1 base. Germline CDR1 reads SGHVS; CDR2 reads FNYEAQ. This CDR3 has 19 residues. As DNA, the CDR3 is TGTGCCAGCAGCTTAGTACTAGCGGGGGCTCCGTCATCCTACAATGAGCAGTTCTTC. Residues: CASSLVLAGAPSSYNEQFF.

Many counts were recorded for this clonotype. The chain links TRBV24-1 to TRBJ2-1; 9 bases are shared with TRBD2. V shed 3 bases, J shed 5 bases, and the junction held 7 bases outside the gene matches. Germline V gives CDR1 KGHDR, CDR2 SFDVKD. The CDR3 is 16 residues long. CDR3 amino acids: CATSDPTSGLNNEQFF. In DNA form, the CDR3 reads TGTGCCACCAGTGATCCTACTAGCGGGCTTAACAATGAGCAGTTCTTC.

This clonotype was seen more than once but under ten times. This chain links TRBV11-2 with TRBJ2-5, with TRBD1 matching over 11 bases. The J segment lost 4 bases and the V segment lost 3 bases, leaving 16 bases of the junction unmatched. The CDR3 extends over 19 amino acids. Germline V gene data show CDR1 as SGHAT and CDR2 as FQNNGV. DNA for the CDR3: TGTGCCAGCAGCTTGGAACCGCCCTGGGGGACAGGGGGAGGAGAGACCCAGTACTTC. Amino acids: CASSLEPPWGTGGGETQYF.